This T cell receptor (beta chain) stems from a study of cytomegalovirus exposure and HLA in healthy donors. Study-wide findings and caveats: Associated with cytomegalovirus, according to the listing, were around 170 TCR beta chains. In a later analysis, first-cohort TCR clusters were found to tend to co-occur in the 120 or so validation repertoires.

The CDR3 spans 15 residues. V gave up 1 base and J gave up 4 bases; unmatched junction bases: 7. Per the germline V gene, CDR1 is SGHAT and CDR2 is FQNNGV. Remarks on this clone: Its specificity is unknown.

Clones were read by immunoSEQ multiplex PCR, and TCRdb kept only the in-frame ones, dropping some. The table has some 87,000 clones, approximately 96% seen once; the top ten hold under 1.5%. The sample consisted of PBMCs. The receptor was isolated from a woman aged 18-30 years in good health and CMV-seronegative. The rearrangement uses TRBV11-2 and TRBJ2-7, with 7 bases matching TRBD1. In DNA form, the CDR3 reads TGTGCCAGCAGCTTAGCATCGACAGGGTGGTACGAGCAGTACTTC. Translated: CASSLASTGWYEQYF.